The 6 T cell receptor beta chains below all came from one sample that was sequenced in a study of Ad26.COV2.S vaccination and SARS-CoV-2 variants. Generated by immunoSEQ multiplex PCR, the TCRdb table keeps only in-frame clones and is missing some. Of roughly 320,000 clones in the sample, over 75% were seen once. Treatment defined: around 19 received Ad26.COV2.S at low or high dose, single or two shots; about five received placebo; per-sample allocation not given. Repertoires come from day 63 after the first vaccine or placebo injection. The source material was peripheral blood, sampled in a trial of Ad26.COV2.S vaccine versus placebo. The receptors originated from a person aged 18-60 years who received the Ad26.COV2.S COVID-19 vaccine or a placebo.

V is TRBV27 and J is TRBJ2-2; no reliable D call. V was shortened by 6 bases and J by 3 bases, with 14 bases between the two germline ends. This CDR3 comprises 15 residues. The V gene's germline CDR1 is MNHEY and CDR2 SMNVEV (reference sequence). CDR3 DNA sequence: TGTGCCAGCAGCCCAACAAGACAATACACCGGGGAGCTGTTTTTT. It encodes CASSPTRQYTGELFF.

This clone was seen only a few times. The rearrangement joins TRBV6-5 to TRBJ1-1; D is possibly TRBD1 (5 bases). The CDR3 contains 13 residues. Per the germline V gene, CDR1 is MNHEY and CDR2 is SVGAGI. V lost 6 bases to trimming and J lost 1 base, with 9 bases between them. The CDR3 reads CASRQDQNTEAFF. CDR3 bases: TGTGCCAGCAGACAGGACCAGAACACTGAAGCTTTCTTT.

This chain uses TRBV15 with TRBJ1-5; TRBD1 might be the D (6 bases). Per germline, CDR1 LNHNV and CDR2 YYDKDF (reference sequence). V shed 0 bases and J shed 1 base, with 10 bases lying between them. This CDR3 comprises 16 residues. DNA of the CDR3: TGTGCCACCAGCAGAGATAGGGACAAAAGCAATCAGCCCCAGCATTTT. Translating gives CATSRDRDKSNQPQHF.

This sequence joins TRBV15 and TRBJ2-7; TRBD1 might be the D (5 bases). CDR3 length equals 13 residues. CDR1 is LNHNV and CDR2 is YYDKDF in the germline V gene (reference sequence). Deletions cut 1 base from V and 5 bases from J, with 9 bases between. CDR3: CATSRAGWDEQYF. The CDR3 nucleotides are TGTGCCACCAGCAGAGCAGGGTGGGACGAGCAGTACTTC.

The chain recombines TRBV10-3 with TRBJ2-5; 12 bases agree with TRBD2. There are 16 residues in the CDR3. Germline CDR1 reads ENHRY; CDR2 reads SYGVKD. With 4 bases clipped from V and 0 bases from J, the junction kept 3 bases outside the gene matches. The CDR3, as DNA: TGTGCCATCAGTGGAACTAGCGGGGGGCACCAAGAGACCCAGTACTTC. This encodes CAISGTSGGHQETQYF.

CDR3 sequence (DNA): TGTGCCAGCAGCCCAGAAAGGGGGCGCTCCTACAATGAGCAGTTCTTC. Translating gives CASSPERGRSYNEQFF. The V and J genes are TRBV14 and TRBJ2-1, with TRBD1 matching over 7 bases. Unmatched junction bases numbered 6, after V lost 4 bases and J lost 0 bases. The CDR3 is 16 residues long. Germline CDR1 is SGHDN and CDR2 is FVKESK. The full variable domain, rest sourced from reference TRBV14 and TRBJ2-1, is EAGVTQFPSHSVIEKGQTVTLRCDPISGHDNLYWYRRVMGKEIKFLLHFVKESKQDESGMPNNRFLAERTGGTYSTLKVQPAELEDSGVYFCASSPERGRSYNEQFFGPGTRLTVL.